A single sample is the source of the 17 T cell receptor beta chains below, sequenced in a study of blood T cell repertoires in COVID-19. The assay was immunoSEQ multiplex PCR, and TCRdb's table has in-frame clones only and misses some. The table includes around 400,000 clones, roughly 86% detected once. The specimen was peripheral blood. The receptors were sampled from a woman aged 55-69 years with COVID-19, enrolled during active disease.

The rearrangement joins TRBV5-1 to TRBJ2-1; 11 bases match TRBD2. CDR1 is SGHRS and CDR2 is YFSETQ in the germline V gene. V gave up 2 bases and J gave up 6 bases; unmatched junction bases: 4. CDR3 length: 15 residues. The CDR3 is CASSLTSGGLNEQFF. The CDR3 region has the DNA TGCGCCAGCAGCTTAACTAGCGGGGGACTCAATGAGCAGTTCTTC.

The genes are TRBV5-1 and TRBJ2-2; perhaps TRBD2 as D (6 bases). Trimming took off 4 bases at V and 5 bases at J, with 12 bases between the two ends. Germline V lookup: CDR1 SGHRS, CDR2 YFSETQ. The CDR3 totals 14 residues. The CDR3 nucleotides are TGCGCCAGCAGCCCGGGGGATACAACCGGGGAGCTGTTTTTT. This codes for CASSPGDTTGELFF.

With regard to this clone: The sample carries other DNA sequences with the same CDR3. The chain has TRBV19 and TRBJ1-1; D ambiguous. Trimming stripped 0 bases from V and 6 bases from J, with 8 bases between. CDR1 is LNHDA, CDR2 SQIVND, per germline (reference sequence). The CDR3 has 13 amino acids. DNA of the CDR3: TGTGCCAGTAGTATAGATCGCGGCGCTGAAGCTTTCTTT. Protein sequence: CASSIDRGAEAFF.

The chain joins TRBV12-3 or TRBV12-4 to TRBJ2-3, with no clear D. The germline V and J ends were trimmed by 3 bases and 4 bases, with 8 bases remaining between them. CDR3 size: 13 residues. The CDR3 sequence is CASSFGSSDTQYF. The CDR3 DNA reads as TGTGCCAGCAGTTTCGGTTCGTCAGATACGCAGTATTTT.

The chain has TRBV7-9 and TRBJ2-7, with TRBD2 identical over 8 bases. The V gene end was trimmed by 4 bases and the J gene end by 1 base; junction bases not matched to a gene: 9. Germline V gene data show CDR1 as SEHNR and CDR2 as FQNEAQ (reference sequence). This CDR3 is 16 amino acids long. This CDR3 reads CASSSRGGPLSYEQYF. The CDR3 coding sequence is TGTGCCAGCAGCTCCCGGGGGGGCCCCCTTTCCTACGAGCAGTACTTC.

Only one count was recorded for this clone. The chain has TRBV3-1 (or the pseudogene TRBV3-2) and TRBJ1-1; 7 bases align to TRBD1. The CDR3 has 16 residues. The germline CDR1 and CDR2 sequences are LGHDT and YNNKEL (reference sequence). The V gene end was trimmed by 6 bases and the J gene end by 3 bases; junction bases not matched to a gene: 13. The CDR3 loop is CASRPYRQGPHTEAFF. The CDR3 DNA sequence: TGTGCCAGCAGACCTTACCGACAGGGCCCCCACACTGAAGCTTTCTTT.

This chain uses TRBV24-1 with TRBJ2-1; 9 positions agree with TRBD1. The CDR3 length is 16 residues. Trimming took 4 bases from V and 7 from J; bases not matched to a gene: 10. The germline V gene has CDR1 KGHDR and CDR2 SFDVKD. The CDR3 DNA sequence: TGTGCCACCAGTGAGGCCGGGACAGGGAGTAATAATGAGCAGTTCTTC. This encodes CATSEAGTGSNNEQFF.

The chain uses TRBV19 and TRBJ2-5; D perhaps matches TRBD2 (6 bases). V was shortened by 6 bases and J by 10 bases, with 18 bases between the two germline ends. The length of the CDR3 is 13 residues. Germline assignment: CDR1 LNHDA and CDR2 SQIVND (reference sequence). CDR3: CASSKQPQGGQYF. For the CDR3, the DNA is TGTGCCAGTAGCAAACAGCCCCAGGGAGGCCAGTACTTC.

The genes are TRBV7-2 and TRBJ1-6, with 8 bases matching TRBD1. The CDR3 has 15 residues. V trimming: 3 bases; J trimming: 9 bases; junction bases outside the gene matches: 7. The V gene's germline CDR1 is SGHTA and CDR2 FQGNSA. The CDR3 protein is CASSFYGTGRSPLHF. CDR3 sequence (DNA): TGTGCCAGCAGCTTCTACGGGACAGGTCGTTCACCCCTCCACTTT.

The genes are TRBV6-5 and TRBJ1-4; TRBD1 might be the D (5 bases). The CDR3 has 14 residues. Germline CDR1 MNHEY, CDR2 SVGAGI. V lost 8 bases, J lost 8 bases, and 18 bases lay in between. DNA of the CDR3: TGTGCCAGCTCAATAGGGGATTATGGCGAAAAACTGTTTTTT. It specifies CASSIGDYGEKLFF.

The chain combines TRBV5-6 with TRBJ2-1; TRBD1 aligns across 9 bases. The CDR3 runs to 16 residues. Germline-derived CDR1 and CDR2 are SGHDT and YYEEEE. V shed 0 bases and J 5 bases; nucleotides not matched to a gene: 6. The CDR3: CASSLVGGQGHNEQFF. Written as DNA, the CDR3 is TGTGCCAGCAGCTTGGTAGGGGGACAGGGCCACAATGAGCAGTTCTTC.

This chain joins TRBV29-1 and TRBJ2-7, with 11 bases that match TRBD1. CDR1 is SQVTM and CDR2 is ANQGSEA in the germline V gene. This CDR3 is 13 amino acids long. Trimming removed 5 bases from V and 12 bases from J; junction bases left unmatched: 12. The CDR3 nucleotides are TGCAGCGTTCGACTCCGGGACAGGGGGGGTCCGTACTTC. This encodes CSVRLRDRGGPYF.

This chain links TRBV3-1 (or the pseudogene TRBV3-2) with TRBJ2-3; 8 bases are shared with TRBD1. CDR1 is LGHDT, CDR2 YNNKEL, per germline (reference sequence). The CDR3 consists of 13 residues. In DNA, the CDR3 is TGTCCCAAACAGGGGGGCCGGGGGGATACGCAGTATTTT. This gives the protein CPKQGGRGDTQYF.

J is TRBJ1-1 and V is TRBV11-2; 8 nucleotides agree with TRBD1. In germline, CDR1 is SGHAT, CDR2 FQNNGV. V gave up 3 bases and J gave up 1 base; unmatched junction bases: 4. The CDR3 is 15 residues long. The CDR3 DNA follows: TGTGCCAGCAGCTTTACCGGACAGGGGAACACTGAAGCTTTCTTT. Amino acids: CASSFTGQGNTEAFF. Combining the CDR3 with reference TRBV11-2 and TRBJ1-1 gives the whole variable domain EAGVAQSPRYKIIEKRQSVAFWCNPISGHATLYWYQQILGQGPKLLIQFQNNGVVDDSQLPKDRFSAERLKGVDSTLKIQPAKLEDSAVYLCASSFTGQGNTEAFFGQGTRLTVV.

This clone was seen only a few times. The J gene is TRBJ1-2, the V gene TRBV4-1, with unresolved D. The CDR3 spans 16 residues. The V and J ends lost 4 bases and 4 bases respectively, with 19 bases between them. The V gene's germline CDR1 is MGHRA and CDR2 YSYEKL. Here the CDR3 reads CASSPDKAGSVYGYTF. The CDR3 bases are TGCGCCAGCAGCCCCGACAAGGCAGGCTCCGTCTATGGCTACACCTTC.

The rearrangement uses TRBV29-1 and TRBJ1-5, with 7 bases lining up with TRBD1. The germline CDR1 and CDR2 sequences are SQVTM and ANQGSEA. The CDR3 contains 13 residues. J lost 2 bases, V lost 5 bases, and 3 bases had no gene match. CDR3 nucleotide sequence: TGCAGCGTTCAAGGACAGGGCAATCAGCCCCAGCATTTT. Protein: CSVQGQGNQPQHF.

The chain recombines TRBV6-5 with TRBJ1-1; TRBD1 is a possible D gene (6 bases). With 6 bases removed from V and 1 base from J, the gap between germline ends came to 12 bases. Germline CDR1 and CDR2: MNHEY and SVGAGI. This CDR3 spans 14 amino acids. CDR3 in amino acids: CASRQWGQNTEAFF. Written as DNA, the CDR3 is TGTGCCAGCAGGCAATGGGGACAGAACACTGAAGCTTTCTTT.